This T cell receptor beta chain was recorded in a study of cytomegalovirus exposure and HLA in healthy donors. General study points: Available immune exposure information was restricted to CMV serostatus only. Productive rates of about 87% or about 30% were seen for most TCR beta V segments in an earlier analysis. The majority of CMV-associated TCR beta chains were reported as apparently HLA-restricted in a later analysis. According to reports, the classifier identified cytomegalovirus status with high specificity and sensitivity.

Of note for this clone: Its antigen is still unknown.

CDR3 size: 18 residues. Germline lookup yields CDR1 SGHNT and CDR2 YYREEE (reference sequence). Trimming took 0 bases from V and 4 from J; bases not matched to a gene: 8. Both 60 Vbeta primers and 13 Jbeta primers went into the PCR. TCRdb's table, derived via immunoSEQ multiplex PCR, lists solely in-frame clones and lacks some. The repertoire includes approximately 150,000 clones, 72% of them detected once, and about 2.5% sits in the top ten. V and J are TRBV5-4 and TRBJ2-2, with 11 bases identical to TRBD2. Sample: PBMCs. The clonotype comes from a human donor in good health. The chain's CDR3 is CASSLGLAGGPSTGELFF. The CDR3, as DNA: TGTGCCAGCAGCTTGGGGCTAGCGGGGGGCCCTAGCACCGGGGAGCTGTTTTTT.